These 5 T cell receptor beta chains came from one sample sequenced in a study of blood T cells in healthy people across ages. With a J-beta primer mix and a sample-barcoded 5' primer, a second PCR ran 7 to 11 cycles. In TCRdb, the 5' RACE reads were re-called with MiXCR into one record per CDR3 protein. The sample lists about 1.4 million distinct CDR3 sequences; 45% to 70% were seen once. The specimen sequenced was blood. These receptors originate from a man between 18 and 29 years old in good health.

The V gene is TRBV21-1, the J gene TRBJ2-7; the table's D call, TRBD2, was not checked against the DNA. TRBV21-1 is shown as a pseudogene. This CDR3 region has 16 residues. The CDR3 region has the DNA TGTGCCAGCAGCAAACCCGGACTAGCTTCGACCTACGAGCAGTACTTC. Translating gives CASSKPGLASTYEQYF.

This chain connects TRBV20-1 to TRBJ2-3; TRBD2 aligns across 11 bases. This CDR3 is 16 amino acids long. Looked up from germline, CDR1 is DFQATT and CDR2 is SNEGSKA (reference sequence). With V trimmed by 2 bases and J by 6 bases, 10 bases remained unmatched. CDR3 loop: CSARPSSGGAIDTQYF. The CDR3 DNA reads as TGCAGTGCTAGACCCAGTAGCGGGGGGGCCATCGATACGCAGTATTTT.

The gene calls are TRBV2 and TRBJ2-1; D remains ambiguous. The V gene's germline CDR1 is SNHLY and CDR2 FYNNEI. Trimming took off 4 bases at V and 5 bases at J, with 3 bases between the two ends. The CDR3 is 11 amino acids. CDR3 protein: CASSVNNEQFF. For the CDR3, the DNA is TGTGCCAGCAGTGTCAACAATGAGCAGTTCTTC. Complete variable domain (other parts from reference TRBV2 and TRBJ2-1): EPEVTQTPSHQVTQMGQEVILRCVPISNHLYFYWYRQILGQKVEFLVSFYNNEISEKSEIFDDQFSVERPDGSNFTLKIRSTKLEDSAMYFCASSVNNEQFFGPGTRLTVL.

This clonotype was observed a single time. The chain recombines TRBV4-1 with TRBJ1-1; TRBD1 matches at 9 bases. Germline V gives CDR1 MGHRA, CDR2 YSYEKL. V lost 8 bases, J lost 2 bases, and 9 bases stayed unmatched. CDR3 size: 15 residues. The CDR3 sequence is CASSSQTGGNTEAFF. The CDR3 DNA reads as TGCGCCAGCTCGAGCCAGACAGGGGGAAACACTGAAGCTTTCTTT.

The chain joins TRBV5-1 to TRBJ2-1, with TRBD2 matching 9 bases. There are 16 residues in the CDR3. Unmatched junction bases numbered 9, after V lost 4 bases and J lost 4 bases. From germline, CDR1 is SGHRS and CDR2 YFSETQ. CDR3 residues: CASSQSSGGSYNEQFF. CDR3 nucleotides: TGCGCCAGCAGCCAGTCAAGCGGGGGGTCATACAATGAGCAGTTCTTC.